Following are 13 T cell receptor beta chains from one sample sequenced in a study of cytomegalovirus exposure and HLA in healthy donors. Vbeta (60) and Jbeta (13) primers were used in the PCR. Assay: immunoSEQ multiplex PCR; the TCRdb copy retains only in-frame clones and omits some. The listing contains 50,000 or so clones. Sequencing used PBMCs. The source is a middle-aged woman in good health and CMV-seronegative.

The chain combines TRBV7-9 with TRBJ2-3; a possible D gene is TRBD2 (5 bases). From germline, CDR1 is SEHNR and CDR2 FQNEAQ (reference sequence). The CDR3 length is 13 residues. Trimming shortened V by 11 bases and J by 13 bases, and 25 bases separated the two germline ends. The CDR3: CARRSAPDTWEYF. DNA for the CDR3: TGTGCCCGGCGTAGCGCCCCAGATACGTGGGAGTATTTT.

On this clone itself: Distinct nucleotide sequences in the sample also encode this CDR3. V usage is TRBV6-5 and J usage is TRBJ1-1; D call uncertain. This CDR3 contains 13 residues. From germline, CDR1 is MNHEY and CDR2 SVGAGI. Trimming cost V 6 bases and J 3 bases, with 11 bases left between them. CDR3 amino acids: CASRGGPHTEAFF. DNA of the CDR3: TGTGCCAGCAGAGGAGGGCCTCACACTGAAGCTTTCTTT.

CDR3: CASSQENGITGNSPLHF. CDR3 nucleotide sequence: TGCGCCAGCAGCCAAGAAAACGGGATCACGGGTAATTCACCCCTCCACTTT. The chain carries TRBV4-1 and TRBJ1-6, with D uncertain. V was clipped by 0 bases and J by 6 bases, with 15 bases between them. CDR1 is MGHRA and CDR2 is YSYEKL in the germline V gene. This CDR3 comprises 17 residues.

The chain couples TRBV19 to TRBJ2-7, with 8 bases that match TRBD1. V shed 5 bases and J 6 bases; nucleotides not matched to a gene: 9. The CDR3 contains 14 residues. Germline CDR1 and CDR2: LNHDA and SQIVND (reference sequence). DNA for the CDR3: TGTGCCAGTAGTCCCAATGGGGGGACAGGCGAGCAGTACTTC. Its protein product is CASSPNGGTGEQYF.

The J gene is TRBJ1-3, the V gene TRBV6-5; the D is unclear. This CDR3 spans 14 amino acids. The germline V and J ends were trimmed by 4 bases and 0 bases, with 7 bases remaining between them. Germline V gene sequence: CDR1 MNHEY, CDR2 SVGAGI. The CDR3 nucleotides read TGTGCCAGCAGTTTATGGAGCTCTGGAAACACCATATATTTT. Protein: CASSLWSSGNTIYF.

The chain employs TRBV29-1 and TRBJ1-2, with 9 nucleotides matching TRBD1. Germline V gene lookup returns CDR1 SQVTM and CDR2 ANQGSEA. The CDR3 sequence is 11 residues long. V lost 4 bases and J lost 8; bases outside the gene matches: 2. The CDR3 nucleotides are TGCAGCGTTGGACAGGGGGGAGGCTACACCTTC. As protein: CSVGQGGGYTF.

V usage is TRBV18 and J usage is TRBJ2-7, with TRBD1 as a possible D gene (6 bases). Germline loops: CDR1 KGHSH, CDR2 LQKENI. The V and J ends lost 2 bases and 3 bases respectively, with 14 bases between them. CDR3 length equals 15 residues. The CDR3 reads CASSPSAGVVYEQYF. The CDR3 nucleotides read TGTGCCAGCTCACCATCGGCAGGGGTAGTCTACGAGCAGTACTTC.

J is TRBJ1-2 and V is TRBV28; TRBD1 aligns across 7 bases. The V gene's germline CDR1 is MDHEN and CDR2 SYDVKM. Trimming cost V 6 bases and J 1 base; bases outside gene matches: 8. The CDR3 is 15 amino acids. CDR3 DNA: TGTGCCAGCAGAGTCTACAGGGGACGTAACTATGGCTACACCTTC. Protein: CASRVYRGRNYGYTF.

V and J are TRBV2 and TRBJ1-1; D might be TRBD1 (5 bases). CDR1 is SNHLY, CDR2 FYNNEI, per germline. There are 12 residues in the CDR3. The ends were cut back, 7 bases at V and 10 bases at J, with 16 bases in the middle. The CDR3 reads CASTEQGLRAFF. Here the CDR3 DNA reads TGTGCCAGCACGGAGCAGGGTCTACGAGCTTTCTTT. Together with reference TRBV2 and TRBJ1-1, the CDR3 gives the full variable domain: EPEVTQTPSHQVTQMGQEVILRCVPISNHLYFYWYRQILGQKVEFLVSFYNNEISEKSEIFDDQFSVERPDGSNFTLKIRSTKLEDSAMYFCASTEQGLRAFFGQGTRLTVV.

V usage is TRBV9 and J usage is TRBJ2-6, with TRBD2 identical over 8 bases. Germline V gene lookup returns CDR1 SGDLS and CDR2 YYNGEE. V shed 3 bases, J shed 0 bases, and the junction held 2 bases outside the gene matches. CDR3 length: 16 amino acids. The CDR3 sequence is CASSAGTSSGANVLTF. The CDR3 DNA is TGTGCCAGCAGCGCCGGGACTAGCTCTGGGGCCAACGTCCTGACTTTC.

The chain combines TRBV18 with TRBJ1-2; 8 nucleotides align to TRBD1. Trimming at V came to 3 bases and at J to 6 bases, leaving 6 bases not matched to a gene. This CDR3 spans 14 amino acids. Germline values: CDR1 KGHSH, CDR2 LQKENI. The CDR3, as DNA: TGTGCCAGCTCACCCCTGGACAGGGCCCATGGCTACACCTTC. This translates into CASSPLDRAHGYTF.

V is TRBV18 and J is TRBJ2-3; perhaps TRBD2 as D (6 bases). Between the trimmed V and J ends, which lost 0 bases and 0 bases, there was a span of 13 bases. CDR1 KGHSH and CDR2 LQKENI come from the germline V gene. CDR3 length: 17 amino acids. The chain's CDR3 is CASSPPDQRASTDTQYF. Written as DNA, the CDR3 is TGTGCCAGCTCACCACCAGACCAGCGGGCTAGCACAGATACGCAGTATTTT.

This chain links TRBV19 with TRBJ1-4, with TRBD1 matching over 9 bases. The V gene end was trimmed by 3 bases and the J gene end by 3 bases; junction bases not matched to a gene: 11. The germline V gene encodes CDR1 LNHDA and CDR2 SQIVND (reference sequence). CDR3 length: 18 residues. The CDR3 spells CASSILAGTGTANEKLFF. DNA of the CDR3: TGTGCCAGTAGTATCCTTGCCGGGACAGGGACGGCTAATGAAAAACTGTTTTTT.